A selection of T cell receptor beta chains follows, all from one sample in a study of PD-1 blockade in classical Hodgkin lymphoma. TCRdb keeps only in-frame clones here, not all; method: immunoSEQ multiplex PCR. The sample includes tens of thousands of clones, just over 90% of them seen just once. Sample: peripheral blood mononuclear cells (PBMCs), taken at baseline. These TCRs come from a human donor with classical Hodgkin lymphoma. CDR3s include the opening cysteine and the closing phenylalanine or tryptophan. Fields, in order: clone size, V gene, J gene, D gene, CDR3 DNA, CDR3 protein. A D gene is named only where the DNA matches it firmly. The size field is filled for only some rows; it gives once, few, many or a size class.

NA,TRBV13,TRBJ2-7,NA,TGTGCCAGCAGCTTTCTGGGGGCTGCTAGCTACGAGCAGTACTTC,CASSFLGAASYEQYF
NA,TRBV5-5,TRBJ2-2,TRBD1,TGTGCCAGCAGCTCATGGACAGGCGTGGACACCGGGGAGCTGTTTTTT,CASSSWTGVDTGELFF
medium-sized,TRBV27,TRBJ2-7,TRBD1,TGTGCCAGCAGTCCTTTGGGGGGACAGGCCAGCTACGAGCAGTACTTC,CASSPLGGQASYEQYF
few,TRBV5-1,TRBJ1-2,TRBD1,TGCGCCAGCAGCCCTGGACAGGGTGAAGGCTACACCTTC,CASSPGQGEGYTF
NA,TRBV7-3,TRBJ2-7,TRBD2,TGTGCCAGCAGCTTAACGCGACTAGCGGGGGGTTCCTACGAGCAGTACTTC,CASSLTRLAGGSYEQYF
NA,TRBV19,TRBJ2-1,NA,TGTGCCAGTAGTATGTGGAATGAGCAGTTCTTC,CASSMWNEQFF
NA,TRBV15,TRBJ2-3,TRBD1,TGTGCCACCAGCCTAAGGACAGGGGGCTTCACAGATACGCAGTATTTT,CATSLRTGGFTDTQYF
NA,TRBV29-1,TRBJ2-2,TRBD1,TGCAGCGCCTCCGGACAGGGGGTGCACACCGGGGAGCTGTTTTTT,CSASGQGVHTGELFF
NA,TRBV19,TRBJ2-3,NA,TGTGCCAGTAGTAATCGACCGAGCACAGATACGCAGTATTTT,CASSNRPSTDTQYF
NA,TRBV18,TRBJ2-7,NA,TGTGCCAGCTCGCCGGACGTCCCCAGCGAGCAGTACTTC,CASSPDVPSEQYF
NA,TRBV7-9,TRBJ2-7,TRBD2,TGTGCCAGCAGCTTAGCGCTAGCGGCCTCCTACGAGCAGTACTTC,CASSLALAASYEQYF
NA,TRBV27,TRBJ2-3,NA,TGTGCCAGCAGTTTATCGCCGGGGGGCACAGATACGCAGTATTTT,CASSLSPGGTDTQYF
NA,TRBV6-5,TRBJ1-1,TRBD1,TGTGCCAGCAGACGGACAGGGATGAACACTGAAGCTTTCTTT,CASRRTGMNTEAFF
NA,TRBV4-3,TRBJ2-7,NA,TGCGCCAGCAGCCAAGATCTTGCAGGACAAGTCTACGAGCAGTACTTC,CASSQDLAGQVYEQYF
NA,TRBV27,TRBJ2-7,TRBD1,TGTGCCAGCACCCCGGTTGGGACAGGGGTTCGAGAGCAGTACTTC,CASTPVGTGVREQYF
NA,TRBV6-4,TRBJ1-2,NA,TGTGCCAGCAGTGAGGGCACCCACTTTGGCTACACCTTC,CASSEGTHFGYTF
NA,TRBV29-1,TRBJ1-1,TRBD1,TGCAGCGTCCGGACAGGTTCCACTGAAGCTTTCTTT,CSVRTGSTEAFF
NA,TRBV5-1,TRBJ2-7,NA,TGCGCCAGCAGCTGGGGGACGGTGGGTGGCTACGAGCAGTACTTC,CASSWGTVGGYEQYF
NA,TRBV2,TRBJ2-1,TRBD2,TGTGCCAGCAGTTCCGGGACTAGCCTCTACAATGAGCAGTTCTTC,CASSSGTSLYNEQFF
NA,TRBV4-1,TRBJ2-2,NA,TGCGCCAGCAGCCAAGTGGAGGTCGGATGGGAGCTGTTTTTT,CASSQVEVGWELFF
once,TRBV5-1,TRBJ1-3,TRBD1,TGCGCCAGCGGGACAGGGGACCCTGGAAACACCATATATTTT,CASGTGDPGNTIYF
NA,TRBV30,TRBJ2-1,NA,TGTGCCTGGAGTGTCCAGGGCTACAATGAGCAGTTCTTC,CAWSVQGYNEQFF